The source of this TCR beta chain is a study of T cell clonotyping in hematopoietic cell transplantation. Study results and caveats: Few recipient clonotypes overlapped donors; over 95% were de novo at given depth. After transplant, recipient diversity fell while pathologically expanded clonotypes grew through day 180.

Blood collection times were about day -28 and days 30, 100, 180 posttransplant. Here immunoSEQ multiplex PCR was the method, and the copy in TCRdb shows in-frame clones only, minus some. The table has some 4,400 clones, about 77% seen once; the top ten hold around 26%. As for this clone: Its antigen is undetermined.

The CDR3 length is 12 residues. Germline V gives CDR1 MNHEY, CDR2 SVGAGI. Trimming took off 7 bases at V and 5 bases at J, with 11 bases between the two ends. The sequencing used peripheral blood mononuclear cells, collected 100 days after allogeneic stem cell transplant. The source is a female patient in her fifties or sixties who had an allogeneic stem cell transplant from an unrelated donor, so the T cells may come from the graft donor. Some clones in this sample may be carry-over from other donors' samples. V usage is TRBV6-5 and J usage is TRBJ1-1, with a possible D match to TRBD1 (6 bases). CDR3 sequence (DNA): TGTGCCAGCACGGCAGGGGAGACTGAAGCTTTCTTT. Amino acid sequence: CASTAGETEAFF.